This T cell receptor beta chain was recorded in a study of shared clonotypes between healthy human individuals. Clones were read by immunoSEQ multiplex PCR, and TCRdb kept only the in-frame ones, dropping some. The table includes around 2.5 million clones, roughly 93% detected once. The TCR originated in a man aged 18 to 30 in good health. Some clones in this sample may be carry-over from other donors' samples. Sequencing was done on a sample of naive CD4+ T cells from PBMCs. As for subset: CD45RA+ positively selected.

The chain's CDR3 is CASSLGQGGTDIQYF. The DNA of the CDR3 is TGTGCCAGCAGCTTAGGACAAGGGGGCACGGACATTCAGTACTTC. The gene calls are TRBV13 and TRBJ2-4, with 7 bases matching TRBD1. Per germline, CDR1 PRHDT and CDR2 FYEKMQ (reference sequence). Unmatched junction bases numbered 7, after V lost 0 bases and J lost 8 bases. This CDR3 comprises 15 residues.